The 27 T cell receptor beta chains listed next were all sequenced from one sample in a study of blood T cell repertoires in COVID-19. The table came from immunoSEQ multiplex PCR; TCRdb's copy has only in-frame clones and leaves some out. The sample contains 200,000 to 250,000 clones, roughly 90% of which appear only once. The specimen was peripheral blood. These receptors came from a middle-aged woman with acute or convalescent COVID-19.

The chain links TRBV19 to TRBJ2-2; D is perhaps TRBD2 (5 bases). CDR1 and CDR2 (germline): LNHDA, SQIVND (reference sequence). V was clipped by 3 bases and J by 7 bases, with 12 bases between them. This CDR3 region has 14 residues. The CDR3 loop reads CASSIGKMGGELFF. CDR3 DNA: TGTGCCAGTAGTATCGGGAAGATGGGCGGGGAGCTGTTTTTT.

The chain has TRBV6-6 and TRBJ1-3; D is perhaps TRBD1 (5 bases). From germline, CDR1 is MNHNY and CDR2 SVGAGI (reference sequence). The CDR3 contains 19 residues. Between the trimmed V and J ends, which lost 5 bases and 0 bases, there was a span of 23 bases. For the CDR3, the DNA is TGTGCCAGCAGTCCTATCGGGGGACCCTCTGGGTTCTCTGGAAACACCATATATTTT. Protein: CASSPIGGPSGFSGNTIYF.

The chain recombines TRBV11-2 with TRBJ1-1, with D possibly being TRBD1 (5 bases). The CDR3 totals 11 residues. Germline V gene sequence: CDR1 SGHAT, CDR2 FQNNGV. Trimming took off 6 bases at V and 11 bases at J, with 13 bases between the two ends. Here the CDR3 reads CASRTRVKAFF. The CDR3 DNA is TGTGCCAGCAGGACCAGGGTGAAGGCTTTCTTT.

CDR3 coding DNA: TGTGCCAGCAGCGCTGGACATCTGAGAACTGAAGCTTTCTTT. Translation: CASSAGHLRTEAFF. The rearrangement joins TRBV6-5 to TRBJ1-1; a possible D gene is TRBD1 (5 bases). V dropped 6 bases and J dropped 5 bases, with 16 bases sitting between them. This CDR3 comprises 14 residues. Germline V gene data show CDR1 as MNHEY and CDR2 as SVGAGI.

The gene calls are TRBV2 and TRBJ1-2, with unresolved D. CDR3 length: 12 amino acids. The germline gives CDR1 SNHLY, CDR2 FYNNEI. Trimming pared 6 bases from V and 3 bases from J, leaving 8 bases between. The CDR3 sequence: CASSKGDYGYTF. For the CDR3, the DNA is TGTGCCAGCAGCAAGGGAGACTATGGCTACACCTTC.

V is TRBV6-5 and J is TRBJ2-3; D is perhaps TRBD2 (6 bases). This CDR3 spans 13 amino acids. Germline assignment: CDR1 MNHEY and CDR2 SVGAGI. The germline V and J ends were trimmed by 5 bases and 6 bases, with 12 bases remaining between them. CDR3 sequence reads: CASSNTGADTQYF. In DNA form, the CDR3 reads TGTGCCAGCAGTAACACGGGAGCCGATACGCAGTATTTT.

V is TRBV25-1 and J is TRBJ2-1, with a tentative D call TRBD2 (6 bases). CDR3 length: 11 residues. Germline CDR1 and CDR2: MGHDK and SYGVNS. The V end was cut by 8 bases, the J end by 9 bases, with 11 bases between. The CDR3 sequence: CASGGGSEQFF. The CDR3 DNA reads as TGTGCCAGCGGGGGAGGTTCTGAGCAGTTCTTC.

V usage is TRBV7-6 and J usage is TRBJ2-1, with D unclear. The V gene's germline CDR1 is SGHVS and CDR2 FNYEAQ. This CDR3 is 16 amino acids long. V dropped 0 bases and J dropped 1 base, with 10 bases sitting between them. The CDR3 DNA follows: TGTGCCAGCAGCTTAGCTATATCGGTGTCCTACAATGAGCAGTTCTTC. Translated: CASSLAISVSYNEQFF.

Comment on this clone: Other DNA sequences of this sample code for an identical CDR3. This CDR3 is CASSQVGQGGTEAFF. The CDR3 DNA follows: TGCGCCAGCAGCCAAGTAGGCCAGGGTGGTACTGAAGCTTTCTTT. The chain employs TRBV4-1 and TRBJ1-1; D may be TRBD1 (5 bases). Germline loops: CDR1 MGHRA, CDR2 YSYEKL. Trimming cost V 1 base and J 5 bases, with 14 bases left between them. The CDR3 extends over 15 amino acids.

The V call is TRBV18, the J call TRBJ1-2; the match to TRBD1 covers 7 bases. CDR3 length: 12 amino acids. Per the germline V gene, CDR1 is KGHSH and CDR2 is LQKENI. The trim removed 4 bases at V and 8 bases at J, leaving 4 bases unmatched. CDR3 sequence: CASSLQDRGYTF. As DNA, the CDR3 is TGTGCCAGCTCACTACAGGACAGGGGCTACACCTTC.

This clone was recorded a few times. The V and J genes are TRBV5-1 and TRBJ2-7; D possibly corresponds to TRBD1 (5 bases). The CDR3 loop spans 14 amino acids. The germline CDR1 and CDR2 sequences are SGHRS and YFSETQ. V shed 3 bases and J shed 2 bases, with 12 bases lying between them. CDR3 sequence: CASSSDRPPYEQYV. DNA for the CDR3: TGCGCCAGCAGCTCCGACAGACCCCCCTACGAGCAGTACGTC.

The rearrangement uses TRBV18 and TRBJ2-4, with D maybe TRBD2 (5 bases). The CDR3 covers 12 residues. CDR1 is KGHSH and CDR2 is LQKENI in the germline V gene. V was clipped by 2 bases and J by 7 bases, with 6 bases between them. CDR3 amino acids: CASSPSGNIQYF. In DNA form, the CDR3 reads TGTGCCAGCTCACCATCGGGGAACATTCAGTACTTC.

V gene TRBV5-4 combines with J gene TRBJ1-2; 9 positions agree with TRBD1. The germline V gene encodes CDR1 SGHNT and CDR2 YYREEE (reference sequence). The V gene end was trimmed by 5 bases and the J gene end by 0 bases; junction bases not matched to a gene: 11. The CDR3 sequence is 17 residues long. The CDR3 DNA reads TGTGCCAGCAGGCCTTGGCGGACAGGGGTCCCTAACTATGGCTACACCTTC. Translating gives CASRPWRTGVPNYGYTF.

CDR3 in amino acids: CASSQGGAEAFF. The CDR3 DNA reads as TGTGCCAGCAGCCAGGGGGGGGCAGAAGCTTTCTTT. The chain carries TRBV3-1 (or the pseudogene TRBV3-2) and TRBJ1-1, with TRBD1 as a possible D gene (6 bases). CDR3 length: 12 amino acids. Per germline, CDR1 LGHDT and CDR2 YNNKEL (reference sequence). Deletions cut 3 bases from V and 8 bases from J, with 10 bases between.

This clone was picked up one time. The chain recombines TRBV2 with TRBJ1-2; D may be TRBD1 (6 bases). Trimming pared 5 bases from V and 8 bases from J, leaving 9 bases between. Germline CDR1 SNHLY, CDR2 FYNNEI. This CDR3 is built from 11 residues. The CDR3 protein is CASSRGGGYTF. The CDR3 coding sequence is TGTGCCAGCAGTAGGGGGGGCGGCTACACCTTC.

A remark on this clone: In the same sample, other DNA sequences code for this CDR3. Here the CDR3 reads CASSPGRGDQPQHF. In DNA, the CDR3 is TGTGCCAGCTCACCAGGGAGGGGGGATCAGCCCCAGCATTTT. The rearrangement uses TRBV18 and TRBJ1-5, with D perhaps TRBD1 (6 bases). Germline CDR1 is KGHSH and CDR2 is LQKENI. There are 14 residues in the CDR3. Trimming removed 2 bases from V and 5 bases from J, with 10 bases in between. Full variable domain (outside the CDR3, taken from reference TRBV18 and TRBJ1-5): NAGVMQNPRHLVRRRGQEARLRCSPMKGHSHVYWYRQLPEEGLKFMVYLQKENIIDESGMPKERFSAEFPKEGPSILRIQQVVRGDSAAYFCASSPGRGDQPQHFGDGTRLSIL.

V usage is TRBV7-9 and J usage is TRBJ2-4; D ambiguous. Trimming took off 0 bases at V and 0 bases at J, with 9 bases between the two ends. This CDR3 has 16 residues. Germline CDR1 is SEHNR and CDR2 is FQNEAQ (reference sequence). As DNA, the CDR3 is TGTGCCAGCAGCTTAGCGGCAGGTGTAGCCAAAAACATTCAGTACTTC. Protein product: CASSLAAGVAKNIQYF.

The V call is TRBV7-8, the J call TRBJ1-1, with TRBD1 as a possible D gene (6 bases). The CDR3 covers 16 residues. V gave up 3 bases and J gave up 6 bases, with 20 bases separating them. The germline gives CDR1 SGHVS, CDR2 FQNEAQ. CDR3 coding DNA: TGTGCCAGCAGCTTGGTCCGATACAGGGCGACGGCTGAAGCTTTCTTT. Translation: CASSLVRYRATAEAFF. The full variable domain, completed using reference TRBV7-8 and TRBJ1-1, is GAGVSQSPRYKVAKRGQDVALRCDPISGHVSLFWYQQALGQGPEFLTYFQNEAQLDKSGLPSDRFFAERPEGSVSTLKIQRTQQEDSAVYLCASSLVRYRATAEAFFGQGTRLTVV.

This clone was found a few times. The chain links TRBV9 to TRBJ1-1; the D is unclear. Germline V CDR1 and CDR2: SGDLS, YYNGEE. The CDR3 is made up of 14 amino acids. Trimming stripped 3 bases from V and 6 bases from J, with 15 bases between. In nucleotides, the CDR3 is TGTGCCAGCAGCGCCCTTAGCGGGGAAGCTGAAGCTTTCTTT. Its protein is CASSALSGEAEAFF.

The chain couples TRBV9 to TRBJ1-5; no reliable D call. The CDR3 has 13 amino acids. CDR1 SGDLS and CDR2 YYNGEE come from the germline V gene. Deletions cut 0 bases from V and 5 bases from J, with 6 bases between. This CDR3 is CASSVGRYQPQHF. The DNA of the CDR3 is TGTGCCAGCAGCGTAGGTCGGTATCAGCCCCAGCATTTT.

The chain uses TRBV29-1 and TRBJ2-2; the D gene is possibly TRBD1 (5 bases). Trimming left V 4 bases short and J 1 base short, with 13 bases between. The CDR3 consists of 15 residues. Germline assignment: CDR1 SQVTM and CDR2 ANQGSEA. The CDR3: CSVVPTVENTGELFF. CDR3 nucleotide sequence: TGCAGCGTTGTACCGACAGTGGAGAACACCGGGGAGCTGTTTTTT.

CDR3 residues: CASSPYTGNYGYTF. In DNA, the CDR3 is TGTGCCAGCAGTCCCTACACAGGGAACTATGGCTACACCTTC. V and J are TRBV27 and TRBJ1-2; maybe TRBD1 (6 bases). The CDR3 runs to 14 residues. Germline V gives CDR1 MNHEY, CDR2 SMNVEV (reference sequence). V lost 5 bases, J lost 2 bases, and 12 bases lay in between.

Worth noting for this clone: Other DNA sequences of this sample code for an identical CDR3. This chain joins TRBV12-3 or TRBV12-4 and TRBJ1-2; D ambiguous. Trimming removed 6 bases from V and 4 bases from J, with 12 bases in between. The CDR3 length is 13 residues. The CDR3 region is CASSLRRGYGYTF. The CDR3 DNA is TGTGCCAGCAGCCTGCGACGGGGCTATGGCTACACCTTC.

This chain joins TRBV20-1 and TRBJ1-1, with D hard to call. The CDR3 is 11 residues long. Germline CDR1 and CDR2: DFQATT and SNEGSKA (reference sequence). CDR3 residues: CRVLGSTEAFF. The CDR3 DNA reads TGCAGGGTGCTCGGGTCCACTGAAGCTTTCTTT.

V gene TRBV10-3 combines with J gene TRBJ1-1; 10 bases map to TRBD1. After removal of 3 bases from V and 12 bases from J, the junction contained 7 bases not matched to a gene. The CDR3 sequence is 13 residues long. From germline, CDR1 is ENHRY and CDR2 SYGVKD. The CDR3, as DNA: TGTGCCATCAGTGACGGACAGGGGGGGAGAACTTTCTTT. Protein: CAISDGQGGRTFF.

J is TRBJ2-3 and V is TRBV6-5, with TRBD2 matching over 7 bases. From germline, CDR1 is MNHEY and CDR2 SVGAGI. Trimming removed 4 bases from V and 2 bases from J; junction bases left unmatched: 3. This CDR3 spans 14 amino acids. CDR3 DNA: TGTGCCAGCAGTTGGCGGGGGAACACAGATACGCAGTATTTT. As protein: CASSWRGNTDTQYF.

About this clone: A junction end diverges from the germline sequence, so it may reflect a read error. CDR3 bases: TGCGCCAGCAGCGTTGGGACAGAGGGAAGCACCATATATTTT. It yields the protein CASSVGTEGSTIYF. V and J are TRBV5-1 and TRBJ1-3; 7 nucleotides line up with TRBD1. The CDR3 has 14 amino acids. CDR1 SGHRS and CDR2 YFSETQ come from the germline V gene.